The T cell receptor (beta chain) under discussion was sequenced for a study of blood T cell repertoires in COVID-19. Across the whole study: Donors in the United States, Italy and Spain gave samples during acute or convalescent COVID-19.

The table came from immunoSEQ multiplex PCR; TCRdb's copy has only in-frame clones and leaves some out. The repertoire holds about 390,000 clones, approximately 87% seen once, with 2.3% in the top ten. The CDR3 is 18 amino acids. In germline, CDR1 is MNHNY, CDR2 SVGAGI (reference sequence). The germline V and J ends were trimmed by 7 bases and 3 bases, with 27 bases remaining between them. This sequence was found in a woman aged 60 to 75 with COVID-19, enrolled during active disease. The chain employs TRBV6-6 and TRBJ1-2; D is unresolved. The sequencing sample was made of peripheral blood. CDR3 protein: CASIRDPTAAFGYYGYTF. The CDR3 DNA reads TGTGCCAGCATTCGAGATCCGACGGCGGCGTTTGGATACTATGGCTACACCTTC.